The 26 T cell receptor beta chains given below trace back to one sample, sequenced in a study of OX40 agonist ivuxolimab in advanced cancers. The method was immunoSEQ multiplex PCR; TCRdb's version includes in-frame clones alone and lacks a portion of them. The sample yields under 55,000 clones, around 84% seen once. The source material was CD4+ or CD8+ T cells sorted from blood, sampled in a trial of the OX40 agonist ivuxolimab. The receptors come from an adult with an advanced solid tumor such as melanoma, head and neck, liver or kidney cancer.

V usage is TRBV27 and J usage is TRBJ1-1; 7 positions match TRBD1. The trim removed 3 bases at V and 0 bases at J, leaving 4 bases unmatched. Germline loops: CDR1 MNHEY, CDR2 SMNVEV (reference sequence). CDR3 length: 15 amino acids. The CDR3 spells CASSLTGNMNTEAFF. The CDR3 coding sequence is TGTGCCAGCAGTTTGACAGGGAACATGAACACTGAAGCTTTCTTT.

V usage is TRBV28 and J usage is TRBJ2-5, with unresolved D. Gene TRBJ2-7 matches the end of the DNA better, so the J call may be wrong. CDR1 is MDHEN, CDR2 SYDVKM, per germline. The CDR3 contains 13 residues. Written as DNA, the CDR3 is TGTGCCAGCAGCGTTATGGGTTCCTACGAGCAGTACTTC. Amino acids: CASSVMGSYEQYF.

This clone was counted only a few times. This chain links TRBV6-5 with TRBJ2-7; D gene uncertain. There are 15 residues in the CDR3. Trimming shortened V by 2 bases and J by 7 bases, and 18 bases separated the two germline ends. Germline V gene lookup returns CDR1 MNHEY and CDR2 SVGAGI. The CDR3 protein is CASSYGQFIGREQYF. In DNA, the CDR3 is TGTGCCAGCAGTTACGGGCAGTTTATTGGTAGGGAGCAGTACTTC.

V and J are TRBV11-1 and TRBJ2-6; possibly TRBD1 or TRBD2 for D (6 bases each). The V end lost 6 bases, the J end lost 4 bases, and 13 bases lay between the germline ends. The CDR3 runs to 15 residues. CDR1 and CDR2 from the germline V gene are SGHAT and FQDESV (reference sequence). The CDR3 DNA reads as TGTGCCAGCAGTCCAACCGGGGGCGGGGCCAACGTCCTGACTTTC. Translated, it gives CASSPTGGGANVLTF.

The J gene is TRBJ2-3, the V gene TRBV13; 8 bases are a match to TRBD2. The CDR3 has 16 residues. CDR1 and CDR2 from the germline V gene are PRHDT and FYEKMQ (reference sequence). The V and J ends lost 2 bases and 3 bases, in that order; junction bases with no gene match: 7. DNA for the CDR3: TGTGCCAGCAGCTTAAAACGGGAGGGCCTTACAGATACGCAGTATTTT. Translated: CASSLKREGLTDTQYF.

The V call is TRBV14, the J call TRBJ2-7; 9 bases are shared with TRBD1. Germline CDR1 is SGHDN and CDR2 is FVKESK. This CDR3 has 14 amino acids. V lost 8 bases, J lost 4 bases, and 9 bases stayed unmatched. CDR3 amino acids: CASSFGTGLYEQYF. As DNA, the CDR3 is TGTGCCAGCTCCTTTGGGACAGGGCTTTACGAGCAGTACTTC. Full variable domain (outside the CDR3, taken from reference TRBV14 and TRBJ2-7): EAGVTQFPSHSVIEKGQTVTLRCDPISGHDNLYWYRRVMGKEIKFLLHFVKESKQDESGMPNNRFLAERTGGTYSTLKVQPAELEDSGVYFCASSFGTGLYEQYFGPGTRLTVT.

This clone was detected only a few times. This sequence joins TRBV15 and TRBJ2-7; D gene uncertain. CDR1 LNHNV and CDR2 YYDKDF come from the germline V gene (reference sequence). V was cut by 0 bases and J by 6 bases, with 12 bases left in between. The CDR3 contains 14 residues. CDR3 sequence (DNA): TGTGCCACCAGCAGAGATCGGCACCCCGGCGAGCAGTACTTC. This translates into CATSRDRHPGEQYF. Together with reference TRBV15 and TRBJ2-7, the CDR3 gives the full variable domain: DAMVIQNPRYQVTQFGKPVTLSCSQTLNHNVMYWYQQKSSQAPKLLFHYYDKDFNNEADTPDNFQSRRPNTSFCFLDIRSPGLGDTAMYLCATSRDRHPGEQYFGPGTRLTVT.

This chain links TRBV4-1 with TRBJ2-7; D is unresolved. V lost 1 base, J lost 0 bases, and 7 bases lay in between. The CDR3 sequence is 14 residues long. The V gene's germline CDR1 is MGHRA and CDR2 YSYEKL. The CDR3 DNA reads as TGCGCCAGCAGCCAAGTCCCCCACTCCTACGAGCAGTACTTC. As protein: CASSQVPHSYEQYF.

This rearrangement joins TRBV27 to TRBJ2-7; 7 nucleotides line up with TRBD2. Germline V gives CDR1 MNHEY, CDR2 SMNVEV (reference sequence). J was trimmed by 5 bases and V by 5 bases; bases with no gene match: 9. This CDR3 has 14 amino acids. The CDR3: CASSPLGGLDEQYF. The CDR3 nucleotides are TGTGCCAGCAGTCCTCTCGGGGGGTTGGACGAGCAGTACTTC.

This chain uses TRBV6-5 with TRBJ1-2; D remains unclear. V was shortened by 5 bases and J by 0 bases, with 10 bases between the two germline ends. This CDR3 is 14 amino acids long. Germline V gene sequence: CDR1 MNHEY, CDR2 SVGAGI. In nucleotides, the CDR3 is TGTGCCAGCAGTCATCTGCAGACTAACTATGGCTACACCTTC. Its protein is CASSHLQTNYGYTF.

J is TRBJ2-2 and V is TRBV2, with D perhaps TRBD2 (6 bases). Germline loops: CDR1 SNHLY, CDR2 FYNNEI. V was cut by 6 bases and J by 0 bases, with 14 bases left in between. This CDR3 comprises 16 residues. This chain's CDR3 is CASRALEGANTGELFF. CDR3 DNA sequence: TGTGCCAGCAGGGCCCTGGAGGGAGCGAACACCGGGGAGCTGTTTTTT.

In DNA, the CDR3 is TGTGCCAGCAGCTTAGCACCCACAAGGACCTATGGCTACACCTTC. Its translation is CASSLAPTRTYGYTF. This chain joins TRBV7-2 and TRBJ1-2; D is unclear. There are 15 residues in the CDR3. Germline V CDR1 and CDR2: SGHTA, FQGNSA. The V end was cut by 0 bases, the J end by 4 bases, with 12 bases between.

The chain uses TRBV5-1 and TRBJ1-1; D is undetermined. Trimming shortened V by 4 bases and J by 1 base, and 11 bases separated the two germline ends. The CDR3 has 14 residues. Germline assignment: CDR1 SGHRS and CDR2 YFSETQ. As DNA, the CDR3 is TGCGCCAGCAGCCCCCCGGACCCGAACACTGAAGCTTTCTTT. This sequence encodes CASSPPDPNTEAFF.

The genes are TRBV6-5 and TRBJ2-1, with unresolved D. Germline V gives CDR1 MNHEY, CDR2 SVGAGI. The germline V and J ends were trimmed by 5 bases and 3 bases, with 14 bases remaining between them. There are 15 residues in the CDR3. The CDR3 DNA reads TGTGCCAGCAGTCACCAACACACCGACTACAATGAGCAGTTCTTC. Protein sequence: CASSHQHTDYNEQFF.

This chain joins TRBV12-5 and TRBJ1-1; 8 bases fit TRBD1. Germline lookup yields CDR1 LGHNT and CDR2 FRNRAP. J lost 7 bases, V lost 6 bases, and 4 bases had no gene match. The CDR3 is made up of 12 amino acids. The CDR3 reads CASGPGTGEAFF. The CDR3 nucleotides read TGTGCTAGTGGACCCGGGACAGGTGAAGCTTTCTTT.

The rearrangement uses TRBV6-4 and TRBJ2-7, with D maybe TRBD2 (6 bases). This CDR3 comprises 14 residues. CDR1 MRHNA and CDR2 SNTAGT come from the germline V gene. Trimming stripped 7 bases from V and 3 bases from J, with 16 bases between. Here the CDR3 DNA reads TGTGCCAGCACCTTCCCGGGACTGCACTACGAGCAGTACTTC. Protein: CASTFPGLHYEQYF.

This rearrangement joins TRBV29-1 to TRBJ1-2, with TRBD1 as a possible D gene (6 bases). The V end was cut by 2 bases, the J end by 8 bases, with 9 bases between. Germline loops: CDR1 SQVTM, CDR2 ANQGSEA. CDR3 length: 11 residues. The DNA for the CDR3 is TGCAGCGTTGAAACAGGGCCCGGCTACACCTTC. Its protein is CSVETGPGYTF.

The chain recombines TRBV6-5 with TRBJ2-7, with a possible D match to TRBD1 (5 bases). Germline V CDR1 and CDR2: MNHEY, SVGAGI. CDR3 length: 15 residues. Trimming took 6 bases from V and 2 from J, leaving 17 bases between them. Here the CDR3 DNA reads TGTGCCAGCAGCCCAAACTCCAGGACAACCTACGAGCAGTACTTC. This codes for CASSPNSRTTYEQYF.

In this sample, this clone turned up once. The CDR3 DNA sequence: TGTGCCAGCAGCTTCTGGACAGGGGGCTACGAGCAGTACTTC. It yields the protein CASSFWTGGYEQYF. The chain is built from TRBV7-2 and TRBJ2-7; 10 bases align to TRBD1. This CDR3 region has 14 residues. In germline, CDR1 is SGHTA, CDR2 FQGNSA. Germline trimming cut 3 bases from V and 3 bases from J; bases unmatched to any gene: 2. The whole variable domain, remainder taken from reference TRBV7-2 and TRBJ2-7, is GAGVSQSPSNKVTEKGKDVELRCDPISGHTALYWYRQSLGQGLEFLIYFQGNSAPDKSGLPSDRFSAERTGGSVSTLTIQRTQQEDSAVYLCASSFWTGGYEQYFGPGTRLTVT.

This rearrangement joins TRBV28 to TRBJ2-7; 10 bases are a match to TRBD2. The CDR3 has 14 amino acids. The V gene end was trimmed by 7 bases and the J gene end by 7 bases; junction bases not matched to a gene: 10. Germline CDR1 MDHEN, CDR2 SYDVKM. Written as DNA, the CDR3 is TGTGCCAGCACCCAGCGGGAGGGCCTTGCGGAGCAGTACTTC. It translates to CASTQREGLAEQYF.

The genes are TRBV2 and TRBJ1-4; D unclear. Germline CDR1 reads SNHLY; CDR2 reads FYNNEI. The germline V and J ends were trimmed by 7 bases and 6 bases, with 9 bases remaining between them. This CDR3 comprises 12 residues. CDR3 sequence (DNA): TGTGCCAGCACAGTTAAACATGAAAAACTGTTTTTT. As protein: CASTVKHEKLFF. The whole variable domain, filled in from reference TRBV2 and TRBJ1-4, reads EPEVTQTPSHQVTQMGQEVILRCVPISNHLYFYWYRQILGQKVEFLVSFYNNEISEKSEIFDDQFSVERPDGSNFTLKIRSTKLEDSAMYFCASTVKHEKLFFGSGTQLSVL.

V is TRBV28 and J is TRBJ1-6; 9 bases are shared with TRBD1. The CDR3 runs to 16 residues. Germline V gives CDR1 MDHEN, CDR2 SYDVKM. V shed 6 bases, J shed 9 bases, and the junction held 12 bases outside the gene matches. The chain's CDR3 is CASSPPGQGLVSPLHF. The CDR3 DNA reads as TGTGCCAGCAGCCCTCCGGGACAGGGTTTGGTTTCACCCCTCCACTTT.

The chain is built from TRBV6-4 and TRBJ2-1; weak D call: TRBD2 (7 bases). V gave up 5 bases and J gave up 6 bases, with 11 bases separating them. Germline CDR1 is MRHNA and CDR2 is SNTAGT. This CDR3 spans 13 amino acids. The chain's CDR3 is CASSLGGANEQFF. CDR3 in DNA: TGTGCCAGCAGTTTAGGGGGGGCCAATGAGCAGTTCTTC.

The CDR3 DNA reads as TGTGCCAGCAGCCGATTGGGGACAGGGCATGAAAAACTGTTTTTT. Protein product: CASSRLGTGHEKLFF. V and J are TRBV6-5 and TRBJ1-4; the match to TRBD1 covers 9 bases. Germline V gene sequence: CDR1 MNHEY, CDR2 SVGAGI. The CDR3 runs to 15 residues. V shed 6 bases, J shed 6 bases, and the junction held 8 bases outside the gene matches.

The V and J genes are TRBV6-1 and TRBJ1-1, with 9 bases identical to TRBD1. Germline lookup yields CDR1 MNHNS and CDR2 SASEGT. The trim removed 3 bases at V and 8 bases at J, leaving 10 bases unmatched. The CDR3 has 15 residues. The CDR3 bases are TGTGCCAGCAGTGACTCATTGACAGGGGGGACGGAAGCTTTCTTT. Translated: CASSDSLTGGTEAFF.

The chain carries TRBV14 and TRBJ2-1, with a weak D call TRBD1 (7 bases). Germline-derived CDR1 and CDR2 are SGHDN and FVKESK. This CDR3 spans 20 amino acids. V was clipped by 4 bases and J by 3 bases, with 28 bases between them. The CDR3 spells CASSPPVVAGPGQNYNEQFF. CDR3 bases: TGTGCCAGCAGCCCTCCGGTGGTGGCGGGACCGGGACAGAACTACAATGAGCAGTTCTTC.